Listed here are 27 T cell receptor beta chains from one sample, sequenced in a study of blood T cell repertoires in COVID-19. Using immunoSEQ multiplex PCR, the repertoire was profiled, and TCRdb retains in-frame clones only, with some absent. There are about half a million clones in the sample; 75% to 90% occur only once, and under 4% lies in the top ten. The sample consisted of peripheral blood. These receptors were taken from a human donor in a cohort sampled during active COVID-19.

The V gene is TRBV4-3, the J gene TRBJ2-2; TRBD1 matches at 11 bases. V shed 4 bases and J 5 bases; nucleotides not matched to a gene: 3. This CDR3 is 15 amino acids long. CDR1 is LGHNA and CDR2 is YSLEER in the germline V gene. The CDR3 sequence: CASSLGTGGTGELFF. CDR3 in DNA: TGCGCCAGCAGCCTCGGGACAGGGGGTACCGGGGAGCTGTTTTTT.

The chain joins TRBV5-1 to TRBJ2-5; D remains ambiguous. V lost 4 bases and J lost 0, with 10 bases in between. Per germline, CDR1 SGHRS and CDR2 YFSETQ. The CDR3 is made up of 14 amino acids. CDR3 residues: CASSAVWNQETQYF. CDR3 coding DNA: TGCGCCAGCAGCGCGGTTTGGAACCAAGAGACCCAGTACTTC. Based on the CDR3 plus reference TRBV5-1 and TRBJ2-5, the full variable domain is KAGVTQTPRYLIKTRGQQVTLSCSPISGHRSVSWYQQTPGQGLQFLFEYFSETQRNKGNFPGRFSGRQFSNSRSEMNVSTLELGDSALYLCASSAVWNQETQYFGPGTRLLVL.

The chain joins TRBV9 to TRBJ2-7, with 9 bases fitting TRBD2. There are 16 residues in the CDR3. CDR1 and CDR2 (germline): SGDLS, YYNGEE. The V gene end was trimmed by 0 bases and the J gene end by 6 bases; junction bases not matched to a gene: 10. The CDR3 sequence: CASSVGPGLAGTEQYF. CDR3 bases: TGTGCCAGCAGCGTAGGCCCGGGTCTAGCGGGAACCGAGCAGTACTTC.

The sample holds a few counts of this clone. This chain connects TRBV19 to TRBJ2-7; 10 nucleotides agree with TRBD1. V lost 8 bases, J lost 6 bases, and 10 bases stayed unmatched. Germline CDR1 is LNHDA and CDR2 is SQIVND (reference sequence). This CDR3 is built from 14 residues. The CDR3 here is CASHGQGVYGEQYF. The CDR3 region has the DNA TGTGCCAGTCACGGACAGGGGGTCTACGGCGAGCAGTACTTC. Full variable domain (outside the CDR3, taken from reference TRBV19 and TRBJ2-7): DGGITQSPKYLFRKEGQNVTLSCEQNLNHDAMYWYRQDPGQGLRLIYYSQIVNDFQKGDIAEGYSVSREKKESFPLTVTSAQKNPTAFYLCASHGQGVYGEQYFGPGTRLTVT.

The CDR3 region is CASSPFARGRGDNEQFF. DNA for the CDR3: TGTGCCAGCAGCCCCTTCGCCAGGGGGCGCGGGGACAATGAGCAGTTCTTC. The chain couples TRBV3-1 (or the pseudogene TRBV3-2) to TRBJ2-1; 8 bases are shared with TRBD1. Looked up from germline, CDR1 is LGHDT and CDR2 is YNNKEL (reference sequence). With V trimmed by 4 bases and J by 5 bases, 13 bases remained unmatched. The CDR3 runs 17 residues.

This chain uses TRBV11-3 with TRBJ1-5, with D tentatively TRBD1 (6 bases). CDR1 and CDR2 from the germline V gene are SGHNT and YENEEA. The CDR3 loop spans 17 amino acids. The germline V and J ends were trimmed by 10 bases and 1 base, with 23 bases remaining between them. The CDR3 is CATPSDRSFMSNQPQHF. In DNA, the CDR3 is TGTGCCACGCCCTCCGACAGGTCCTTTATGAGCAATCAGCCCCAGCATTTT.

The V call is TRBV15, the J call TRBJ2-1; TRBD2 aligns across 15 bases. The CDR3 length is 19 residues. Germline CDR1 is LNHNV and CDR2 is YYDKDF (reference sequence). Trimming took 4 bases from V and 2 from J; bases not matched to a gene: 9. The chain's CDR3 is CATSNVGLAGGSPYNEQFF. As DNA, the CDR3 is TGTGCCACCAGCAACGTCGGACTAGCGGGAGGGTCACCCTACAATGAGCAGTTCTTC.

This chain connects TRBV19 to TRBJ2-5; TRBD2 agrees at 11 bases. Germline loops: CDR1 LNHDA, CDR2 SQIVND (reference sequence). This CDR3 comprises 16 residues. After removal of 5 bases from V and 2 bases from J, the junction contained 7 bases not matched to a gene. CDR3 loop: CASSDTSGRVQETQYF. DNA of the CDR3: TGTGCCAGTAGTGACACTAGCGGGAGAGTACAAGAGACCCAGTACTTC. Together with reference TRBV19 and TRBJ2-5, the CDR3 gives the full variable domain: DGGITQSPKYLFRKEGQNVTLSCEQNLNHDAMYWYRQDPGQGLRLIYYSQIVNDFQKGDIAEGYSVSREKKESFPLTVTSAQKNPTAFYLCASSDTSGRVQETQYFGPGTRLLVL.

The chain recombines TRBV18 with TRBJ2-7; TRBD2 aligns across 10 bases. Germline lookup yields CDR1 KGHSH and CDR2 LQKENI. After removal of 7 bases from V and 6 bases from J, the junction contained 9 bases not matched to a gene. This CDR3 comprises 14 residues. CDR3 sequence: CASWASGSPREQYF. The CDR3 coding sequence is TGTGCCAGCTGGGCTAGCGGGAGTCCCCGCGAGCAGTACTTC.

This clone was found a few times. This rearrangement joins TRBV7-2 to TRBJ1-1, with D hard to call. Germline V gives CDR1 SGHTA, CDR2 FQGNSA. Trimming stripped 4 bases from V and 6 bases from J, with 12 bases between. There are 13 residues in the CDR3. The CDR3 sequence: CASSSAREAEAFF. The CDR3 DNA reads TGTGCCAGCAGCTCCGCGAGAGAGGCTGAAGCTTTCTTT. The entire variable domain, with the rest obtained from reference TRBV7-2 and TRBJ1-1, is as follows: GAGVSQSPSNKVTEKGKDVELRCDPISGHTALYWYRQSLGQGLEFLIYFQGNSAPDKSGLPSDRFSAERTGGSVSTLTIQRTQQEDSAVYLCASSSAREAEAFFGQGTRLTVV.

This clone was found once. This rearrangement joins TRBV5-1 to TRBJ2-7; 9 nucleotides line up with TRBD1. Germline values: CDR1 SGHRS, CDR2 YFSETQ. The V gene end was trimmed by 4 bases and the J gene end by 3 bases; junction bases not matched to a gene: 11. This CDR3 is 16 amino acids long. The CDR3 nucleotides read TGCGCCAGCAGCCCCTCCCCGGGACAGGGATTCTACGAGCAGTACTTC. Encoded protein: CASSPSPGQGFYEQYF.

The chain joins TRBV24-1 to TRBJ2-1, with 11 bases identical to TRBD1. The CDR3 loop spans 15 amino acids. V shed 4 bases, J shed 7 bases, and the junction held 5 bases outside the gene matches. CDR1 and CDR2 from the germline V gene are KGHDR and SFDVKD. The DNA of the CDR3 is TGTGCCACCAGTGACGGACAGGGGGCGGGTAATGAGCAGTTCTTC. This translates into CATSDGQGAGNEQFF.

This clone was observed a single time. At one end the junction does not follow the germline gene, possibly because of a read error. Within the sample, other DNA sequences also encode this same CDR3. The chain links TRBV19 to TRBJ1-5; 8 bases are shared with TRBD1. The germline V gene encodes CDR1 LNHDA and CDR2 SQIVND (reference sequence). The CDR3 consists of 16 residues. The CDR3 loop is CASSIPRQGRNQPQHF. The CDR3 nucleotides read TGTGCCAGTAGTATCCCACGACAGGGGAGGAATCAACCCCAGCATTTT.

CDR3 residues: CSAPAADEQYF. The CDR3 nucleotides are TGCAGTGCTCCCGCGGCCGACGAGCAGTACTTC. The J gene is TRBJ2-7, the V gene TRBV20-1; D is unclear. V dropped 5 bases and J dropped 5 bases, with 10 bases sitting between them. This CDR3 region has 11 residues. The germline CDR1 and CDR2 sequences are DFQATT and SNEGSKA (reference sequence).

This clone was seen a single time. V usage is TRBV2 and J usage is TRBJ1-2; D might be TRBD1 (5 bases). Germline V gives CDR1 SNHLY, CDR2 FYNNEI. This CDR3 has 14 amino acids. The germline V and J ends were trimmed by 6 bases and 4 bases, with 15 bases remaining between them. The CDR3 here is CASSPRQGRYGYTF. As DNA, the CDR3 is TGTGCCAGCAGCCCCCGGCAGGGCCGCTATGGCTACACCTTC.

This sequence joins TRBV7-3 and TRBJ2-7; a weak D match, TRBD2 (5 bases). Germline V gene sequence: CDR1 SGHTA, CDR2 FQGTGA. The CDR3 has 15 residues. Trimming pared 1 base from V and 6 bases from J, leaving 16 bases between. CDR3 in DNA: TGTGCCAGCAGCTTAAATCCCAGGACCGGAGGCGAGCAGTACTTC. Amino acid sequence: CASSLNPRTGGEQYF.

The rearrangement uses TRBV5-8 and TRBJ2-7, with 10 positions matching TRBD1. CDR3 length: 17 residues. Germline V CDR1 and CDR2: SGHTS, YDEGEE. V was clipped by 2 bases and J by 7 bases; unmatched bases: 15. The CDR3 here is CASSFYIGQGGSGEQYF. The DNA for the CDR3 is TGTGCCAGCAGCTTTTATATAGGACAGGGGGGTTCTGGAGAGCAGTACTTC.

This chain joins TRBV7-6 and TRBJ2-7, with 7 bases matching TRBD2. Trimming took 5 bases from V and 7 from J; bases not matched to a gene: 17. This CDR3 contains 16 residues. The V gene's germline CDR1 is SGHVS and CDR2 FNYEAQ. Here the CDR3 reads CASSGTFLGRGEEQYF. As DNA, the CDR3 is TGTGCCAGCAGCGGAACCTTTTTGGGACGGGGGGAGGAGCAGTACTTC.

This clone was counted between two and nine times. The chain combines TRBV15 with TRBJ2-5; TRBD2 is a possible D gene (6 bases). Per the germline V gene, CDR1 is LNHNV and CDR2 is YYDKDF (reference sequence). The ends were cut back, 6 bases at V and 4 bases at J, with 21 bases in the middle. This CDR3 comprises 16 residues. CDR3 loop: CATRVGFKEGGETQYF. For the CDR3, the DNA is TGTGCCACCAGAGTGGGGTTTAAAGAGGGAGGAGAGACCCAGTACTTC.

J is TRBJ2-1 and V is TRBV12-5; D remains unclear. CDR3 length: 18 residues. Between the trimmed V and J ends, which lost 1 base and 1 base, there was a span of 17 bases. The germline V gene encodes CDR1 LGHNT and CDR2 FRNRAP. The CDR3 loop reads CASGLARNRYRSYNEQFF. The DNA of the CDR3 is TGTGCTAGTGGTTTGGCCCGAAACCGGTACCGTTCCTACAATGAGCAGTTCTTC.

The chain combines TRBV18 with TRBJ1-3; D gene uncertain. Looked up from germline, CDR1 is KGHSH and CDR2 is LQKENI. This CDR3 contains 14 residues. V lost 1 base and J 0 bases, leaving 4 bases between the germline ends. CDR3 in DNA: TGTGCCAGCTCACCACAGCCCTCTGGAAACACCATATATTTT. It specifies CASSPQPSGNTIYF.

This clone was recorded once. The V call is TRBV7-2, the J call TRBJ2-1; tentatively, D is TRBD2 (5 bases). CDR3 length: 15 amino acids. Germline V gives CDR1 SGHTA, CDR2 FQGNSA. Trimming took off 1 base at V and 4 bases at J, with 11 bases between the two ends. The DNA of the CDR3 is TGTGCCAGCAGCTTAGGCAGCGGCCAATACAATGAGCAGTTCTTC. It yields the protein CASSLGSGQYNEQFF.

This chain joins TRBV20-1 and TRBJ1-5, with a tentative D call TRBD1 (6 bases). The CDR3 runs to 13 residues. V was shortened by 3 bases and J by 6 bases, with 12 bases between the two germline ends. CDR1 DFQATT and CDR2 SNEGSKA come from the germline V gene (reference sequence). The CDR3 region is CSASQGSGQPQHF. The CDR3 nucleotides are TGCAGTGCTAGTCAGGGGAGCGGTCAGCCCCAGCATTTT.

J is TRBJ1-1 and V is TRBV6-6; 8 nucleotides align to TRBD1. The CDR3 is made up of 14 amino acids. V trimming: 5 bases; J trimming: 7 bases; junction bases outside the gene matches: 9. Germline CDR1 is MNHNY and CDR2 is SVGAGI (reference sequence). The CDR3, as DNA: TGTGCCAGCAGTGAGGGACAGGCGGGGGTTGAAGCTTTCTTT. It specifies CASSEGQAGVEAFF.

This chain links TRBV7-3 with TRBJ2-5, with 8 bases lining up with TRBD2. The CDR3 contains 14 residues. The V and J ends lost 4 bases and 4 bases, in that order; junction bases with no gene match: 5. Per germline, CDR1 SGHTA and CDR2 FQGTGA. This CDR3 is CASSSGLGGETQYF. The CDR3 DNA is TGTGCCAGCAGCTCGGGACTAGGCGGAGAGACCCAGTACTTC. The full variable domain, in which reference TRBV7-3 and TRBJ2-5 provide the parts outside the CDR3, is GAGVSQTPSNKVTEKGKYVELRCDPISGHTALYWYRQSLGQGPEFLIYFQGTGAADDSGLPNDRFFAVRPEGSVSTLKIQRTERGDSAVYLCASSSGLGGETQYFGPGTRLLVL.

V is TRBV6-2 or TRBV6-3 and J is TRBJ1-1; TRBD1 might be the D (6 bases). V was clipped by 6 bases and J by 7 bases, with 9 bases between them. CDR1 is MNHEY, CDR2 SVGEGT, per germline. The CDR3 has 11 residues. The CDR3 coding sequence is TGTGCCAGCAGCACAGGGTTTGAAGCTTTCTTT. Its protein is CASSTGFEAFF.

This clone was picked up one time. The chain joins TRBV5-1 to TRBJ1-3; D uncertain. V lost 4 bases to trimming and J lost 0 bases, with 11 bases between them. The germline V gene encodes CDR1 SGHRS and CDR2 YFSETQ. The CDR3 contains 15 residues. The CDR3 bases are TGCGCCAGCAGCCTCGACAAGAGCTCTGGAAACACCATATATTTT. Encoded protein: CASSLDKSSGNTIYF.